A single sample gave rise to the 19 T cell receptor beta chains below, sequenced in a study of T cells in Graves' hyperthyroidism and ophthalmopathy. Amplified regions were TCR beta CDR3 sequences from RNA transcripts. TCR CDR3 regions were first amplified by RT-PCR with HTBI primers. TCRdb passed the multiplex PCR reads through MiXCR, listing each CDR3 protein once. The sample holds hundreds of thousands of distinct CDR3 sequences; approximately 36% are singletons and the top ten take 30% to 40%. The sequencing sample was made of blood. The receptors were gathered from a woman aged 40 to 49 with Graves' hyperthyroidism.

This clonotype was observed a few times. This chain uses TRBV6-5 with TRBJ1-5; D remains unclear. The CDR3 consists of 14 residues. Per germline, CDR1 MNHEY and CDR2 SVGAGI. V was pared by 5 bases and J by 5 bases, with 13 bases between. CDR3: CASSEDNVHQPQHF. CDR3 sequence (DNA): TGTGCCAGCAGTGAAGATAACGTCCATCAGCCCCAGCATTTT.

About this clonotype: A much larger clone is a single base away; this may be a read error. The J gene is TRBJ2-5, the V gene TRBV20-1; TRBD2 might be the D (6 bases). Germline V gene lookup returns CDR1 DFQATT and CDR2 SNEGSKA (reference sequence). The CDR3 is made up of 10 amino acids. In DNA, the CDR3 is TGCGGAGTTTCGGGAGAGGCCCAGTACTTC. It yields the protein CGVSGEAQYF.

In this sample, this clonotype turned up a few times. The gene calls are TRBV6-2 or TRBV6-3 and TRBJ2-2, with no clear D. CDR1 and CDR2 from the germline V gene are MNHEY and SVGEGT. The V end lost 3 bases, the J end lost 4 bases, and 3 bases lay between the germline ends. This CDR3 spans 12 amino acids. As DNA, the CDR3 is TGTGCCAGCAGTTATGGCACCGGGGAGCTGTTTTTT. It translates to CASSYGTGELFF.

This clonotype was seen many times. The rearrangement uses TRBV5-1 and TRBJ1-1; the D gene is possibly TRBD1 (5 bases). There are 14 residues in the CDR3. The V gene lost 3 bases and the J gene lost 4 bases, with 13 bases spanning the gap. CDR1 and CDR2 from the germline V gene are SGHRS and YFSETQ. This CDR3 reads CASSSAGRTTEAFF. In DNA form, the CDR3 reads TGCGCCAGCAGCTCGGCGGGACGGACCACTGAAGCTTTCTTT.

The chain joins TRBV25-1 to TRBJ1-2; 7 bases are a match to TRBD1. V gave up 6 bases and J gave up 7 bases; unmatched junction bases: 11. The CDR3 is 14 amino acids. In germline, CDR1 is MGHDK, CDR2 SYGVNS. The CDR3, as DNA: TGTGCCAGCAGCCAAGAAGGCCAGGGGGGTGGCTACACCTTC. This gives the protein CASSQEGQGGGYTF.

The V call is TRBV20-1, the J call TRBJ1-5, with TRBD1 identical over 11 bases. The CDR3 extends over 18 amino acids. After removal of 5 bases from V and 6 bases from J, the junction contained 18 bases not matched to a gene. Per the germline V gene, CDR1 is DFQATT and CDR2 is SNEGSKA (reference sequence). The CDR3, as DNA: TGCAGTGCTGGACAGGGGGCGGATCGATTTTTAGGCTCTCAGCCCCAGCATTTT. It encodes CSAGQGADRFLGSQPQHF.

The sample holds a few counts of this clonotype. The genes are TRBV4-3 and TRBJ1-1; D gene uncertain. Trimming removed 1 base from V and 2 bases from J, with 8 bases in between. From germline, CDR1 is LGHNA and CDR2 YSLEER. This CDR3 is built from 14 residues. The CDR3 region is CASSQVYLNTEAFF. The CDR3 DNA reads as TGCGCCAGCAGCCAAGTTTACCTAAACACTGAAGCTTTCTTT.

This clonotype came up a few times. This chain joins TRBV7-2 and TRBJ1-1, with D maybe TRBD1 (6 bases). The CDR3 consists of 15 residues. Germline assignment: CDR1 SGHTA and CDR2 FQGNSA. The V and J ends lost 2 bases and 2 bases respectively, with 12 bases between them. The CDR3, as DNA: TGTGCCAGCAGCTTATTTCAGGGGCGCAACACTGAAGCTTTCTTT. The encoded protein is CASSLFQGRNTEAFF.

The chain employs TRBV3-1 and TRBJ1-5; 7 bases fit TRBD1. The CDR3 runs 15 residues. Germline V gene sequence: CDR1 LGHDT, CDR2 YNNKEL (reference sequence). V lost 1 base, J lost 3 bases, and 3 bases stayed unmatched. The DNA of the CDR3 is TGTGCCAGCAGCCAAGGGGACAGAAACAATCAGCCCCAGCATTTT. Protein: CASSQGDRNNQPQHF.

A few counts support this clonotype. The chain uses TRBV7-9 and TRBJ2-3; D may be TRBD1 (6 bases). There are 13 residues in the CDR3. Trimming shortened V by 2 bases and J by 3 bases, and 6 bases separated the two germline ends. CDR1 is SEHNR and CDR2 is FQNEAQ in the germline V gene (reference sequence). This chain's CDR3 is CASSLQGTDTQYF. CDR3 sequence (DNA): TGTGCCAGCAGCTTACAGGGGACAGATACGCAGTATTTT.

V and J are TRBV4-2 and TRBJ1-5; D is unclear. This CDR3 is 14 amino acids long. Trimming removed 5 bases from V and 7 bases from J, with 15 bases in between. Germline assignment: CDR1 LGHNA and CDR2 YNFKEQ. CDR3 DNA sequence: TGTGCCAGCAGCTTAGGTTTAAGCGGCCAGCCCCAGCATTTT. Translated: CASSLGLSGQPQHF.

The J gene is TRBJ2-5, the V gene TRBV7-9; possible D gene TRBD2, 5 bases. The J call may not be correct, given that the DNA end is closer to TRBJ2-1. CDR3 size: 11 residues. Germline CDR1 and CDR2: SEHNR and FQNEAQ (reference sequence). The CDR3 region is CASRLGAEQFF. The CDR3 region has the DNA TGTGCCAGCAGATTGGGAGCTGAGCAGTTCTTC.

In its sample, this clonotype was seen many times. This chain connects TRBV6-6 to TRBJ2-2, with D possibly matching TRBD2 (6 bases). CDR3 length: 16 amino acids. Trimming cost V 5 bases and J 5 bases, with 18 bases left between them. The germline V gene encodes CDR1 MNHNY and CDR2 SVGAGI (reference sequence). In DNA form, the CDR3 reads TGTGCCAGCAGTGAACTTATGGGAGGTGGGACCGGGGAGCTGTTTTTT. Its translation is CASSELMGGGTGELFF.

This clonotype appeared many times. V and J are TRBV19 and TRBJ1-5; D gene uncertain. From germline, CDR1 is LNHDA and CDR2 SQIVND (reference sequence). The germline V and J ends were trimmed by 1 base and 4 bases, with 5 bases remaining between them. This CDR3 is built from 13 residues. The CDR3 nucleotides read TGTGCCAGTAGTATAGCGGATAATCAGCCCCAGCATTTT. Protein: CASSIADNQPQHF.

The chain combines TRBV10-2 with TRBJ1-1; TRBD1 aligns across 7 bases. In germline, CDR1 is WSHSY, CDR2 SAAADI. With V trimmed by 7 bases and J by 1 base, 9 bases remained unmatched. The CDR3 is 15 residues long. CDR3 in DNA: TGCGCCAGCATGAAGGGGGGACAGTCGAACACTGAAGCTTTCTTT. Amino acids: CASMKGGQSNTEAFF.

This clonotype was recorded many times. V and J are TRBV2 and TRBJ1-2; D is possibly TRBD1 (6 bases). The V and J ends lost 5 bases and 2 bases respectively, with 12 bases between them. Germline CDR1 is SNHLY and CDR2 is FYNNEI. The CDR3 totals 14 residues. The CDR3 coding sequence is TGTGCCAGCAGTTTACAGGGACCCAACTATGGCTACACCTTC. This encodes CASSLQGPNYGYTF.

V is TRBV7-9 and J is TRBJ2-3; perhaps D is TRBD1 or TRBD2 (5 bases each). Germline CDR1 reads SEHNR; CDR2 reads FQNEAQ (reference sequence). With 10 bases removed from V and 2 bases from J, the gap between germline ends came to 10 bases. The CDR3 is 12 amino acids. CDR3 in DNA: TGTGCCATCCGGGACGACACAGATACGCAGTATTTT. Protein sequence: CAIRDDTDTQYF.

The chain is built from TRBV11-1 and TRBJ2-3; 13 bases are a match to TRBD2. The CDR3 has 16 residues. In germline, CDR1 is SGHAT, CDR2 FQDESV (reference sequence). The V and J ends lost 4 bases and 7 bases, in that order; junction bases with no gene match: 8. Here the CDR3 reads CASSYGTSGVPHTQYF. The CDR3 nucleotides read TGTGCCAGCAGCTACGGGACTAGCGGGGTCCCGCATACGCAGTATTTT. Combining the CDR3 with reference TRBV11-1 and TRBJ2-3 gives the whole variable domain EAEVAQSPRYKITEKSQAVAFWCDPISGHATLYWYRQILGQGPELLVQFQDESVVDDSQLPKDRFSAERLKGVDSTLKIQPAELGDSAMYLCASSYGTSGVPHTQYFGPGTRLTVL.

This clonotype occurred a few times. The rearrangement links TRBV29-1 to TRBJ2-2; D is unresolved. CDR1 and CDR2 from the germline V gene are SQVTM and ANQGSEA. V was pared by 4 bases and J by 8 bases, with 8 bases between. The CDR3 extends over 11 amino acids. CDR3 coding DNA: TGCAGCGTTGTAGTCGCAGGGGAGCTGTTTTTT. Translated: CSVVVAGELFF.